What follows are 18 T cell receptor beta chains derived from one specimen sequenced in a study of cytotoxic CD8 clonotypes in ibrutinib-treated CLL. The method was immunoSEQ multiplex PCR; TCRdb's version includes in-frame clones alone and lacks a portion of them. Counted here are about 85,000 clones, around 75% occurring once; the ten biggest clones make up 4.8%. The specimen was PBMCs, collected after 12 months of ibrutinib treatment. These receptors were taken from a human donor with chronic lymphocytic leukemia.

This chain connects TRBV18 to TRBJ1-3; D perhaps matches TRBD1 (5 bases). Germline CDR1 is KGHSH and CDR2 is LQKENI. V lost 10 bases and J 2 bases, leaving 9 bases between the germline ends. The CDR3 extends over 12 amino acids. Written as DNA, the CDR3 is TGTGCCACTAAGGGGCCTGGAAACACCATATATTTT. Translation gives CATKGPGNTIYF.

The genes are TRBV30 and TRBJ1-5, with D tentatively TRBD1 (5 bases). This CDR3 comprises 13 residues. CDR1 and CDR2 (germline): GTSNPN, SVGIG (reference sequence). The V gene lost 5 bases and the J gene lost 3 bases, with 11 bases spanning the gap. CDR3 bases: TGTGCCTGGGGGGGATCGGCCAATCAGCCCCAGCATTTT. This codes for CAWGGSANQPQHF.

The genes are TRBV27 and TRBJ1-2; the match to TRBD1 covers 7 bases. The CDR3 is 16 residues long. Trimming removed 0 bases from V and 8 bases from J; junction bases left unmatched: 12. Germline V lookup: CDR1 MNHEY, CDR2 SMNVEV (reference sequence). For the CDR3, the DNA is TGTGCCAGCAGTTTATCGGCACAGGGGCGTAGCGGAGGCTACACCTTC. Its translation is CASSLSAQGRSGGYTF.

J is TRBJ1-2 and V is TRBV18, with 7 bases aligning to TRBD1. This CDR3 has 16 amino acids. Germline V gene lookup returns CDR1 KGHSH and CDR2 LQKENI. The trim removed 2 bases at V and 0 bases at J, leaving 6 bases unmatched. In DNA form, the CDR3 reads TGTGCCAGCTCACCAGCGACAGGGCTAGCTAACTATGGCTACACCTTC. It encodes CASSPATGLANYGYTF.

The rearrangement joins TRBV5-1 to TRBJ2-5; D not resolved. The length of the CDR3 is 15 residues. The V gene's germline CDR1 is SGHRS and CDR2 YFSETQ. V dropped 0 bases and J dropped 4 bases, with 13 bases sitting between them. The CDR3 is CASSLVGQPGETQYF. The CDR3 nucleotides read TGCGCCAGCAGCTTGGTGGGCCAACCTGGAGAGACCCAGTACTTC.

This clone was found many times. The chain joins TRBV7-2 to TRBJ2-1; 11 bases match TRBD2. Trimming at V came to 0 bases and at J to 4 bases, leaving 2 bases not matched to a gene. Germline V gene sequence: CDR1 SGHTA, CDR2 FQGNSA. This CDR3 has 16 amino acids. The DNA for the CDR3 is TGTGCCAGCAGCTTAGCCCCTAGCGGGGGGTACAATGAGCAGTTCTTC. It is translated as CASSLAPSGGYNEQFF.

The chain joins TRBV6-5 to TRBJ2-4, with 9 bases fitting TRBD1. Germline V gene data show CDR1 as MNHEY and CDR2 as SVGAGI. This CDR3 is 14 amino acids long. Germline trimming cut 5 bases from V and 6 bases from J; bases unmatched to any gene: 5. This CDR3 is CASSAGTGRNIQYF. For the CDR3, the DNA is TGTGCCAGCAGTGCCGGGACAGGGAGAAACATTCAGTACTTC.

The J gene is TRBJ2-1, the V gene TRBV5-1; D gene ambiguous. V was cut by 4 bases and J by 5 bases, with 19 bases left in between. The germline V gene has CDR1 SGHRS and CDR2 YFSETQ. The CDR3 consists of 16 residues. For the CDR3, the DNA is TGCGCCAGCAGCCCCTACCACACCCCGCTGGACAATGAGCAGTTCTTC. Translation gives CASSPYHTPLDNEQFF.

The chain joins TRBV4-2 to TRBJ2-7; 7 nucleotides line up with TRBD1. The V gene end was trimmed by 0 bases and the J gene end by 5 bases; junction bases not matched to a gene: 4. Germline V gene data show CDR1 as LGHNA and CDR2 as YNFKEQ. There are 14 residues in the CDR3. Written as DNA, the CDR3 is TGTGCCAGCAGCCAAGAGAGGGGGCAGGACGAGCAGTACTTC. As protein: CASSQERGQDEQYF.

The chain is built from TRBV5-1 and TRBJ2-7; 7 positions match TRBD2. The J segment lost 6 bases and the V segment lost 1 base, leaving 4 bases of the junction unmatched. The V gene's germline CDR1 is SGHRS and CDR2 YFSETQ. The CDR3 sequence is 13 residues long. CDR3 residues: CASSLFREGEQYF. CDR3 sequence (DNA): TGCGCCAGCAGCTTGTTTAGGGAGGGCGAGCAGTACTTC.

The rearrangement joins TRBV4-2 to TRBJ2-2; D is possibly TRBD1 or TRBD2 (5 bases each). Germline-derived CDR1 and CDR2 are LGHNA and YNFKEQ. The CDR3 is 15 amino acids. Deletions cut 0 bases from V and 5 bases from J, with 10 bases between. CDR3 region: CASSQDGTRTGELFF. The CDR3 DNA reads TGTGCCAGCAGCCAAGATGGGACCCGAACCGGGGAGCTGTTTTTT.

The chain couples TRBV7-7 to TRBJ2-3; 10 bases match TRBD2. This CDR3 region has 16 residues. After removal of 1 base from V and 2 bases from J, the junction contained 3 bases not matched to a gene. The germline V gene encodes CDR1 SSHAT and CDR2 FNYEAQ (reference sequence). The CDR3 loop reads CASSLGAGGVTDTQYF. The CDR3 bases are TGTGCCAGCAGCTTAGGAGCGGGAGGGGTCACAGATACGCAGTATTTT.

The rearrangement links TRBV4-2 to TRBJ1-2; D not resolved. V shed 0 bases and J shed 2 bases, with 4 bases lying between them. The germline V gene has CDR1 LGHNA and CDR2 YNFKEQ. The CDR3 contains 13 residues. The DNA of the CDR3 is TGTGCCAGCAGCCAAGATCGGAACTATGGCTACACCTTC. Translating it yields CASSQDRNYGYTF.

The CDR3 DNA reads as TGTGCCAGCAGCCCGGAACGATCCTACGAGCAGTACTTC. Residues: CASSPERSYEQYF. The chain couples TRBV5-6 to TRBJ2-7; D unresolved. Trimming cost V 4 bases and J 1 base, with 9 bases left between them. The germline V gene has CDR1 SGHDT and CDR2 YYEEEE. The CDR3 runs to 13 residues.

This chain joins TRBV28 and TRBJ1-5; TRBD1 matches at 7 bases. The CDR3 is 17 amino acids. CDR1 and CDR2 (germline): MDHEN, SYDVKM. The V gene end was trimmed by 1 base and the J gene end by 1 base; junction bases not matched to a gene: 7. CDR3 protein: CASSLYGDRESNQPQHF. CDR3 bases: TGTGCCAGCAGTTTATACGGAGACAGGGAGAGCAATCAGCCCCAGCATTTT. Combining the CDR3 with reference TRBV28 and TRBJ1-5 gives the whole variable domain DVKVTQSSRYLVKRTGEKVFLECVQDMDHENMFWYRQDPGLGLRLIYFSYDVKMKEKGDIPEGYSVSREKKERFSLILESASTNQTSMYLCASSLYGDRESNQPQHFGDGTRLSIL.

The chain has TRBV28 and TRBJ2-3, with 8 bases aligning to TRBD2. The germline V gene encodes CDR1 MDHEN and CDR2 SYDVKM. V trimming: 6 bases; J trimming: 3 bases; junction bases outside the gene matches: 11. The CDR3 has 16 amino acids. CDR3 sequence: CASSPPSGSGTDTQYF. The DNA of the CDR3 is TGTGCCAGCAGCCCCCCAAGCGGGAGCGGGACAGATACGCAGTATTTT.

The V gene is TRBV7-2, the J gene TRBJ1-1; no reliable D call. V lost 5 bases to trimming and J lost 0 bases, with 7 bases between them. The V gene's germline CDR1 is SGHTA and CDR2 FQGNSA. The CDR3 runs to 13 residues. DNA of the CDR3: TGTGCCAGCAGCCCATTCATGAACACTGAAGCTTTCTTT. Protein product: CASSPFMNTEAFF.

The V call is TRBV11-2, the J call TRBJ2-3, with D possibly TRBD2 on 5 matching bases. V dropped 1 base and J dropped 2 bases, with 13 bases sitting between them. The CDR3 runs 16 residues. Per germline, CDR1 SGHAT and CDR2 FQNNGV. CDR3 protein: CASSLGGREYTDTQYF. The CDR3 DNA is TGTGCCAGCAGCTTAGGGGGTCGGGAATACACAGATACGCAGTATTTT.